The subject of this entry is one T cell receptor beta chain. The data are from a study of T cell changes during pregnancy in multiple sclerosis. Deletions cut 0 bases from V and 3 bases from J, with 9 bases between. Germline V gene sequence: CDR1 LGHNA, CDR2 YSLEER. The CDR3 has 15 amino acids. Sequencing used immunoSEQ multiplex PCR; TCRdb keeps in-frame clones, though not all of them. The sample contains about 92,000 clones, about 92% of which appear only once. The origin of this receptor is a female donor with multiple sclerosis, enrolled in a pregnancy study. Sequencing was performed on peripheral blood, taken in the first trimester of pregnancy. The chain employs TRBV4-3 and TRBJ2-1, with D hard to call. CDR3 in amino acids: CASSQEVASYNEQFF. CDR3 DNA sequence: TGCGCCAGCAGCCAAGAGGTTGCTAGCTACAATGAGCAGTTCTTC.